The 9 T cell receptor beta chains reported below all come from one sample, sequenced in a study of CD8+ T cells in alopecia areata. Extraction and reverse transcription of RNA yielded cDNA as the sequencing template. Assay: immunoSEQ multiplex PCR; the TCRdb copy retains only in-frame clones and omits some. This sample has 95,000 to 150,000 clones, with roughly 50% found just once. The specimen sequenced was NKG2D-low CD8+ T cells sorted from blood. Every receptor here comes from a human donor with alopecia areata.

The rearrangement joins TRBV28 to TRBJ1-6, with TRBD1 as a possible D gene (5 bases). Trimming pared 7 bases from V and 5 bases from J, leaving 18 bases between. Germline V gives CDR1 MDHEN, CDR2 SYDVKM. The CDR3 extends over 16 amino acids. The CDR3 DNA reads as TGTGCCAGCACTACCCCACAGGAGAAAAATAATTCACCCCTCCACTTT. Protein sequence: CASTTPQEKNNSPLHF. Based on the CDR3 plus reference TRBV28 and TRBJ1-6, the full variable domain is DVKVTQSSRYLVKRTGEKVFLECVQDMDHENMFWYRQDPGLGLRLIYFSYDVKMKEKGDIPEGYSVSREKKERFSLILESASTNQTSMYLCASTTPQEKNNSPLHFGNGTRLTVT.

The J gene is TRBJ2-7, the V gene TRBV10-3, with TRBD1 as a possible D gene (6 bases). Trimming pared 2 bases from V and 2 bases from J, leaving 13 bases between. The CDR3 totals 15 residues. From germline, CDR1 is ENHRY and CDR2 SYGVKD. CDR3: CAISEVPGDPYEQYF. CDR3 in DNA: TGTGCCATCAGTGAGGTACCAGGGGATCCCTACGAGCAGTACTTC.

This chain connects TRBV25-1 to TRBJ2-7; D not certain. The CDR3 totals 11 residues. Trimming took off 8 bases at V and 7 bases at J, with 12 bases between the two ends. Germline V lookup: CDR1 MGHDK, CDR2 SYGVNS. The CDR3 is CASRLGVEQYF. The CDR3 nucleotides are TGTGCCAGCCGTCTTGGGGTTGAGCAGTACTTC.

V usage is TRBV11-2 and J usage is TRBJ2-5; D is undetermined. From germline, CDR1 is SGHAT and CDR2 FQNNGV. Trimming pared 11 bases from V and 9 bases from J, leaving 10 bases between. CDR3 length equals 9 residues. The CDR3 loop reads CAPKYAQYF. The CDR3 DNA follows: TGTGCCCCCAAATATGCCCAGTACTTC.

This clone was observed once. The CDR3 sequence: CASSQEGGLGAFF. CDR3 DNA sequence: TGCGCCAGCAGCCAAGAAGGAGGACTCGGAGCTTTCTTT. The chain couples TRBV4-1 to TRBJ1-1; D is unresolved. V shed 0 bases and J shed 10 bases, with 12 bases lying between them. CDR3 length: 13 amino acids. From germline, CDR1 is MGHRA and CDR2 YSYEKL.

This clone was counted between two and nine times. J is TRBJ2-2 and V is TRBV29-1; D is perhaps TRBD1 (6 bases). CDR1 and CDR2 from the germline V gene are SQVTM and ANQGSEA. The CDR3 has 14 amino acids. Trimming took 1 base from V and 0 from J, leaving 6 bases between them. Here the CDR3 reads CSVEAGANTGELFF. The CDR3 DNA reads TGCAGCGTTGAAGCAGGGGCGAACACCGGGGAGCTGTTTTTT.

On this clone: Other DNA variants within this sample encode the same CDR3. CDR3 in amino acids: CASSLGQGAYEQYF. CDR3 nucleotide sequence: TGTGCCAGCAGCTTAGGGCAGGGCGCCTACGAGCAGTACTTC. The V call is TRBV11-2, the J call TRBJ2-7; D might be TRBD1 (5 bases). The V gene's germline CDR1 is SGHAT and CDR2 FQNNGV. The CDR3 has 14 residues. V lost 1 base to trimming and J lost 2 bases, with 9 bases between them.

The table lists this clone with a few counts. CDR3 sequence (DNA): TGTGCCAGCAGCCCGACGGAGCAAGAGACCCAGTACTTC. As protein: CASSPTEQETQYF. The chain links TRBV28 to TRBJ2-5; no definite D call. Per the germline V gene, CDR1 is MDHEN and CDR2 is SYDVKM. V was cut by 6 bases and J by 2 bases, with 10 bases left in between. CDR3 size: 13 residues.

The gene calls are TRBV5-1 and TRBJ2-7, with 7 bases that match TRBD2. Per the germline V gene, CDR1 is SGHRS and CDR2 is YFSETQ. The CDR3 covers 16 residues. Trimming cost V 3 bases and J 2 bases; bases outside gene matches: 11. The CDR3 DNA reads as TGCGCCAGCAGCTGGTCCCAAATTACTAGCGCCTACGAGCAGTACTTC. The encoded protein is CASSWSQITSAYEQYF.